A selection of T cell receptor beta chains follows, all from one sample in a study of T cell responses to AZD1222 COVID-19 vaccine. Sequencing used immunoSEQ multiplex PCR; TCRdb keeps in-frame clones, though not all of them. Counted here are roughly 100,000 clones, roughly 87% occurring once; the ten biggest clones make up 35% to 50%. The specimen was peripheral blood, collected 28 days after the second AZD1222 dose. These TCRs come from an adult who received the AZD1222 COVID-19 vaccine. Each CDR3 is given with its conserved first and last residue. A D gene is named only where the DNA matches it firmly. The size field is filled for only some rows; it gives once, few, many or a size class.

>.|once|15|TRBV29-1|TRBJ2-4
TGCAGCGTTGTAGGAGGAGGTGGGGGCAAAAACATTCAGTACTTC
CSVVGGGGGKNIQYF
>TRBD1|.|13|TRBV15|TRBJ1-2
TGTGCCACCAGCACAGGGGGAAACTATGGCTACACCTTC
CATSTGGNYGYTF
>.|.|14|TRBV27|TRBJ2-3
TGTGCCAGCAGTTTAACTAGGGGCACAGATACGCAGTATTTT
CASSLTRGTDTQYF
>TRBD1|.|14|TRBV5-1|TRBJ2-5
TGCGCCAGCAGGGCGACAGGGGGAATGGAGACCCAGTACTTC
CASRATGGMETQYF
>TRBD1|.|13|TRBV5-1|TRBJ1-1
TGCGCCAGCAGCATTGGACAGGGGGTTGAAGCTTTCTTT
CASSIGQGVEAFF
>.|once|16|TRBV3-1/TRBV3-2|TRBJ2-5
TGTGCCAGCAGCCAACGGGAGAGGCCGGGTGAAGAGACCCAGTACTTC
CASSQRERPGEETQYF
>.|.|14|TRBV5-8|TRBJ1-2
TGTGCCAGCAGCCCCGGGCGGGGTAACTATGGCTACACCTTC
CASSPGRGNYGYTF
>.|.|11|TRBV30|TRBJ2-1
TGTGCCTGGACCTTTCACAATGAGCAGTTCTTC
CAWTFHNEQFF
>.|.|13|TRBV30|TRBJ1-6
TGTGCCTGGAGTGTACTAGGCGGACAAGCTCTCCACTTT
CAWSVLGGQALHF
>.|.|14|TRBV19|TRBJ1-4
TGTGCCAGTTGTCTTTGGAGGGGTTGTGAAAAACTGTTTTTT
CASCLWRGCEKLFF
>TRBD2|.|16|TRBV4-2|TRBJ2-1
TGTGCCAGCAGCCCTGCCGGGACTAGCGGGAAAAATGAGCAGTTCTTC
CASSPAGTSGKNEQFF
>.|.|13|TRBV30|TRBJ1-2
TGTGCCTGGAGTGCTGGACAGACCTATGGCTACACCTTC
CAWSAGQTYGYTF
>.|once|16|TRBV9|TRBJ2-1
TGTGCCAGCAGCGTGCGGGGGGACAGGGCTTACAATGAGCAGTTCTTC
CASSVRGDRAYNEQFF
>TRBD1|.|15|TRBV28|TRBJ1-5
TGTGCCAGCCGGGAGGGGGACAGCCGCAATCAGCCCCAGCATTTT
CASREGDSRNQPQHF
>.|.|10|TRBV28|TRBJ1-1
TGTGCCAGCAGTTTCGGTGAAGCTTTCTTT
CASSFGEAFF
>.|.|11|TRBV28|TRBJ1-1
TGTGCCAGCAGTACCCGGAAGGGAGCTTTCTTT
CASSTRKGAFF
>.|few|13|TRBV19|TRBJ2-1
TGTGCCAGTAAAGGCGCTTCCTACAATGAGCAGTTCTTC
CASKGASYNEQFF
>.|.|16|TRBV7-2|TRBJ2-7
TGTGCCAGCAGCTTAGGTTCGGGCCTTAGCTCCTACGAGCAGTACTTC
CASSLGSGLSSYEQYF
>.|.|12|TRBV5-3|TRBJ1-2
TGTGTCAGAAGCTTGGACGACTATGGCTACACCTTC
CVRSLDDYGYTF
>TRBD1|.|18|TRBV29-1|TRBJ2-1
TGCAGCGTTGGGCCGGGACAGGGGGCCCATCTATTTTGGAATGAGCAGTTCTTC
CSVGPGQGAHLFWNEQFF
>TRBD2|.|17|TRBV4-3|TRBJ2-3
TGCGCCAGCAGCCTCCAGGGACTAGCGGGAGGGACAGATACGCAGTATTTT
CASSLQGLAGGTDTQYF
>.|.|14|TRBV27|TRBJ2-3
TGTGCCAGCAGTTTAGACAGACCCACAGATACGCAGTATTTT
CASSLDRPTDTQYF
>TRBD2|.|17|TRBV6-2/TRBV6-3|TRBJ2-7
TGTGCCAGCAGTTACTCCGAAGGACTAGCGAGTCCATACGAGCAGTACTTC
CASSYSEGLASPYEQYF
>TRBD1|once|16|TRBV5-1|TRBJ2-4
TGCGCCAGCAGCTTTCAGGGACAGGGGACCAAAAACATTCAGTACTTC
CASSFQGQGTKNIQYF
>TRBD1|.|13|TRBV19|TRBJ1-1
TGTGCCAGTACGGGACAGCTCTACACTGAAGCTTTCTTT
CASTGQLYTEAFF
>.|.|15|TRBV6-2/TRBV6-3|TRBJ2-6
TGTGCCAGCAGTCTCGGAGGCTCTGGGGCCAACGTCCTGACTTTC
CASSLGGSGANVLTF
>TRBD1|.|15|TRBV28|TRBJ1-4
TGTGCCAGCACCCCTGGGGGGACAGCCTTTAGAAAACTGTTTTTT
CASTPGGTAFRKLFF
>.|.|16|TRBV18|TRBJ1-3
TGTGCCAGCTCACCCCCGGGAGGGACCTCTGGAAACACCATATATTTT
CASSPPGGTSGNTIYF
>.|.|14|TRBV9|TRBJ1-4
TGTGCCAGCAGCGTAGAGGCAGGGAATGAAAAACTGTTTTTT
CASSVEAGNEKLFF
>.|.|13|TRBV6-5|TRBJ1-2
TGTGCCAGCAGTACCACAGGGTGGGATGGCTACACCTTC
CASSTTGWDGYTF
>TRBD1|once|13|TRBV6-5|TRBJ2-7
TGTGCCAGCAGTCTACAGGGGACCTACGAGCAGTACTTC
CASSLQGTYEQYF
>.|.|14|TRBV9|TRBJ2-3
TGTGCCAGCAGCGTAAAGGGGTACACAGATACGCAGTATTTT
CASSVKGYTDTQYF
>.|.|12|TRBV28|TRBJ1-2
TGTGCCAGCAGTCAGGACAGTTATGGCTACACCTTC
CASSQDSYGYTF
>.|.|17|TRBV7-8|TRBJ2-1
TGTGCCAGCAGCCTTACCAGGTTTGGGGTAAGCTACAATGAGCAGTTCTTC
CASSLTRFGVSYNEQFF
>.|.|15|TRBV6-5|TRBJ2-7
TGTGCCAGCAGCCTCACTGCGGGTACCTCCTACGAGCAGTACTTC
CASSLTAGTSYEQYF
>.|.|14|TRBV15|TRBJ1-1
TGTGCCACCAGCAGAGATTCGGTTGGTGTGAGAGCTTTCTTT
CATSRDSVGVRAFF
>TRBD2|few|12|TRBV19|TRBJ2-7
TGTGCCAGTAGTATCGGCCTAGCGGGACCGTACTTC
CASSIGLAGPYF
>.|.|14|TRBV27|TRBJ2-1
TGTGCCAGCAGTTTGGGGGTCTCCTACAATGAGCAGTTCTTC
CASSLGVSYNEQFF
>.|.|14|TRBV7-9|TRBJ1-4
TGTGCCAGCAGCTACGGGACACAGAATGAAAAACTGTTTTTT
CASSYGTQNEKLFF
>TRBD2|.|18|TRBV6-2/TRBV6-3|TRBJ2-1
TGTGCCAGCAGCGGTTACGGTAGGACTAGCGGGATCTACAATGAGCAGTTCTTC
CASSGYGRTSGIYNEQFF
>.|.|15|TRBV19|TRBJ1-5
TGTGCCAGTAGTAGGGGCTCCGGTGGCAATCAGCCCCAGCATTTT
CASSRGSGGNQPQHF
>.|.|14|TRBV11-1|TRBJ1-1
TGTGCCAGCAGCTTAACGGATATGAACACTGAAGCTTTCTTT
CASSLTDMNTEAFF
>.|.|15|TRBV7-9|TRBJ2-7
TGTGCCAGCAGCTTAGGCCTGCGGGGTCCCTCCGAGCAGTACTTC
CASSLGLRGPSEQYF
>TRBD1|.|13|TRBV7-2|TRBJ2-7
TGTGCCAGTCAGGGGGCGCGTAACTACGAGCAGTACTTC
CASQGARNYEQYF
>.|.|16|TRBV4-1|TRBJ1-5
TGCGCCAGCAGCCAGGACCCCGGCAGGCTCAATCAGCCCCAGCATTTT
CASSQDPGRLNQPQHF
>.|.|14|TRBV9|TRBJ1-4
TGTGCCAGCAGCGTCGGACATTACAATGAAAAACTGTTTTTT
CASSVGHYNEKLFF
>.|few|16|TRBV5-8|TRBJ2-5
TGTGCCAGCAGCTTGGCTGGGCAGGCGGTAGGAGAGACCCAGTACTTC
CASSLAGQAVGETQYF
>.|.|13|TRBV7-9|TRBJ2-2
TGTGCCAGCAGCATACGTTGGACCGGGGAGCTGTTTTTT
CASSIRWTGELFF